What follows are 28 T cell receptor beta chains derived from one specimen sequenced in a study of T cell responses to AZD1222 COVID-19 vaccine. Here immunoSEQ multiplex PCR was the method, and the copy in TCRdb shows in-frame clones only, minus some. Here the sample spans some 130,000 clones, 80% to 95% being singletons. This specimen was peripheral blood, taken on day 0 of AZD1222 vaccination. Receptors originate from an adult in good health.

The rearrangement joins TRBV27 to TRBJ1-5; D is unresolved. The CDR3 covers 13 residues. Germline CDR1 is MNHEY and CDR2 is SMNVEV (reference sequence). The V end lost 0 bases, the J end lost 4 bases, and 4 bases lay between the germline ends. Here the CDR3 reads CASSLSANQPQHF. The CDR3, as DNA: TGTGCCAGCAGTTTATCGGCAAATCAGCCCCAGCATTTT.

The chain employs TRBV9 and TRBJ1-6; a weak D match, TRBD1 (5 bases). Trimming stripped 4 bases from V and 8 bases from J, with 10 bases between. There are 13 residues in the CDR3. The V gene's germline CDR1 is SGDLS and CDR2 YYNGEE. In DNA, the CDR3 is TGTGCCAGCAGCACCCTGGGGGATTCACCCCTCCACTTT. It encodes CASSTLGDSPLHF. The variable domain in full, with the rest retrieved from reference TRBV9 and TRBJ1-6, is DSGVTQTPKHLITATGQRVTLRCSPRSGDLSVYWYQQSLDQGLQFLIQYYNGEERAKGNILERFSAQQFPDLHSELNLSSLELGDSALYFCASSTLGDSPLHFGNGTRLTVT.

The genes are TRBV5-1 and TRBJ2-7, with D perhaps TRBD1 or TRBD2 (6 bases each). The CDR3 consists of 15 residues. V was shortened by 0 bases and J by 3 bases, with 13 bases between the two germline ends. The germline CDR1 and CDR2 sequences are SGHRS and YFSETQ. The DNA of the CDR3 is TGCGCCAGCAGCTTGGCCGGAGGGGGAGGCTACGAGCAGTACTTC. This translates into CASSLAGGGGYEQYF.

The chain is built from TRBV6-1 and TRBJ1-1; D is possibly TRBD1 (5 bases). The CDR3 runs to 14 residues. V lost 6 bases to trimming and J lost 2 bases, with 13 bases between them. Germline V CDR1 and CDR2: MNHNS, SASEGT. CDR3 sequence: CASSKVGGNTEAFF. CDR3 bases: TGTGCCAGCAGCAAAGTTGGGGGTAACACTGAAGCTTTCTTT.

The chain uses TRBV7-2 and TRBJ2-1; D call uncertain. The CDR3 totals 13 residues. The V gene lost 5 bases and the J gene lost 12 bases, with 17 bases spanning the gap. Looked up from germline, CDR1 is SGHTA and CDR2 is FQGNSA. CDR3 amino acids: CASSHGPTVGQFF. In DNA form, the CDR3 reads TGTGCCAGCAGCCACGGGCCTACGGTGGGGCAGTTCTTC.

This clone was picked up one time. The rearrangement joins TRBV6-1 to TRBJ2-7; 15 bases are a match to TRBD2. V lost 4 bases, J lost 0 bases, and 10 bases stayed unmatched. This CDR3 is 19 amino acids long. The germline V gene encodes CDR1 MNHNS and CDR2 SASEGT. CDR3 sequence: CASSGARTSGRAPSYEQYF. The CDR3 DNA follows: TGTGCCAGCAGTGGGGCTCGGACTAGCGGGAGGGCCCCCTCCTACGAGCAGTACTTC.

The rearrangement links TRBV9 to TRBJ2-3; the D gene is possibly TRBD2 (6 bases). The CDR3 runs 12 residues. Deletions cut 3 bases from V and 8 bases from J, with 10 bases between. Per the germline V gene, CDR1 is SGDLS and CDR2 is YYNGEE. As DNA, the CDR3 is TGTGCCAGCAGCGCCGTGGGGGGTACGCAGTATTTT. This sequence encodes CASSAVGGTQYF. Full variable domain (outside the CDR3, taken from reference TRBV9 and TRBJ2-3): DSGVTQTPKHLITATGQRVTLRCSPRSGDLSVYWYQQSLDQGLQFLIQYYNGEERAKGNILERFSAQQFPDLHSELNLSSLELGDSALYFCASSAVGGTQYFGPGTRLTVL.

The V and J genes are TRBV27 and TRBJ2-5, with 10 bases matching TRBD2. With V trimmed by 4 bases and J by 7 bases, 9 bases remained unmatched. The V gene's germline CDR1 is MNHEY and CDR2 SMNVEV (reference sequence). This CDR3 comprises 15 residues. CDR3 DNA: TGTGCCAGCAGTTCAGGAGCGGGAGGGCCAAGGACCCAGTACTTC. As protein: CASSSGAGGPRTQYF.

The chain combines TRBV3-1 (or the pseudogene TRBV3-2) with TRBJ2-1; 8 nucleotides line up with TRBD2. The CDR3 contains 15 residues. Germline CDR1 reads LGHDT; CDR2 reads YNNKEL (reference sequence). V lost 1 base, J lost 4 bases, and 3 bases stayed unmatched. CDR3 in amino acids: CASSQVGGAYNEQFF. The CDR3, as DNA: TGTGCCAGCAGCCAAGTCGGGGGGGCGTACAATGAGCAGTTCTTC.

The V gene is TRBV19, the J gene TRBJ2-6, with no clear D. This CDR3 contains 14 residues. The germline V and J ends were trimmed by 3 bases and 0 bases, with 3 bases remaining between them. Germline CDR1 and CDR2: LNHDA and SQIVND (reference sequence). The CDR3 here is CASSIASGANVLTF. The DNA of the CDR3 is TGTGCCAGTAGTATTGCCTCTGGGGCCAACGTCCTGACTTTC.

The chain recombines TRBV7-2 with TRBJ2-1; no clear D gene. This CDR3 comprises 14 residues. V was pared by 5 bases and J by 6 bases, with 14 bases between. Germline-derived CDR1 and CDR2 are SGHTA and FQGNSA. CDR3 DNA: TGTGCCAGCAGCCCCCCTTCCCTTATCAATGAGCAGTTCTTC. Its protein is CASSPPSLINEQFF.

The V gene is TRBV5-1, the J gene TRBJ2-1, with D possibly being TRBD1 or TRBD2 (5 bases each). The germline CDR1 and CDR2 sequences are SGHRS and YFSETQ. Deletions cut 4 bases from V and 5 bases from J, with 10 bases between. The CDR3 is made up of 13 amino acids. CDR3 in DNA: TGCGCCAGCAGCCTCGGGACCGACAATGAGCAGTTCTTC. Protein: CASSLGTDNEQFF.

The chain is built from TRBV13 and TRBJ2-7; 9 bases line up with TRBD2. CDR1 and CDR2 (germline): PRHDT, FYEKMQ (reference sequence). There are 14 residues in the CDR3. J gave up 6 bases and V 6 bases, and 9 bases lay outside the gene matches. The CDR3 bases are TGTGCCAGCAGTCGACGCTCGCGGGAGGGCGAGCAGTACTTC. It encodes CASSRRSREGEQYF.

This clone was observed a single time. The rearrangement uses TRBV3-1 (or the pseudogene TRBV3-2) and TRBJ2-3; D possibly matches TRBD1 or TRBD2 (7 bases each). Germline V gene data show CDR1 as LGHDT and CDR2 as YNNKEL (reference sequence). There are 17 residues in the CDR3. Trimming left V 0 bases short and J 5 bases short, with 18 bases between. The CDR3 nucleotides read TGTGCCAGCAGCCAAGACAGGGGGAGGGGGCGGATAGATACGCAGTATTTT. Protein product: CASSQDRGRGRIDTQYF.

The chain employs TRBV10-1 and TRBJ2-2; D unclear. Germline assignment: CDR1 WNHNN and CDR2 SYGVQD (reference sequence). With 6 bases removed from V and 2 bases from J, the gap between germline ends came to 7 bases. The CDR3 has 13 residues. The CDR3 here is CASRLKNTGELFF. CDR3 nucleotide sequence: TGCGCCAGCAGGTTAAAAAACACCGGGGAGCTGTTTTTT.

The chain employs TRBV19 and TRBJ1-6, with D possibly TRBD1 on 5 matching bases. V lost 8 bases, J lost 6 bases, and 17 bases lay in between. Germline CDR1 LNHDA, CDR2 SQIVND (reference sequence). The CDR3 length is 15 residues. DNA of the CDR3: TGTGCCAGTCGGGGGATGGGGCAGCTTAATTCACCCCTCCACTTT. It translates to CASRGMGQLNSPLHF.

A remark on this clone: One junction end does not reproduce the germline sequence, and a read error may be involved. V is TRBV9 and J is TRBJ2-3; 7 bases align to TRBD1. Germline V gene lookup returns CDR1 SGDLS and CDR2 YYNGEE. The CDR3 runs to 14 residues. CDR3 sequence: CASSDRASTGTQYF. The CDR3 coding sequence is TGTGCCAGCAGTGACAGGGCCTCAACAGGTACGCAGTATTTT.

The chain combines TRBV19 with TRBJ2-3; 8 bases agree with TRBD2. CDR1 and CDR2 (germline): LNHDA, SQIVND (reference sequence). V trimming: 2 bases; J trimming: 3 bases; junction bases outside the gene matches: 4. The CDR3 sequence is 15 residues long. For the CDR3, the DNA is TGTGCCAGTAGTATATTGGGACTAGGAACAGATACGCAGTATTTT. It translates to CASSILGLGTDTQYF.

The chain couples TRBV14 to TRBJ1-6; 7 bases align to TRBD1. V was clipped by 6 bases and J by 7 bases; unmatched bases: 9. This CDR3 contains 15 residues. Looked up from germline, CDR1 is SGHDN and CDR2 is FVKESK. CDR3 DNA sequence: TGTGCCAGCAGTTCGAGGACAGGTGAAAATTCACCCCTCCACTTT. Protein sequence: CASSSRTGENSPLHF.

The rearrangement joins TRBV7-8 to TRBJ1-1, with 7 bases lining up with TRBD1. Germline CDR1 and CDR2: SGHVS and FQNEAQ. J was trimmed by 7 bases and V by 7 bases; bases with no gene match: 12. CDR3 size: 14 residues. The CDR3 coding sequence is TGTGCCAGCACCTGGGACAGATTTAATTTTGAAGCTTTCTTT. It specifies CASTWDRFNFEAFF.

In this sample, this clone turned up once. This chain connects TRBV19 to TRBJ2-2, with 10 bases fitting TRBD1. The junction had 1 base not matched to a gene; V was cut back by 8 bases and J by 1 base. Germline CDR1 LNHDA, CDR2 SQIVND (reference sequence). This CDR3 has 14 amino acids. CDR3 residues: CASRTGGNTGELFF. The CDR3, as DNA: TGTGCCAGTCGGACAGGGGGGAACACCGGGGAGCTGTTTTTT.

J is TRBJ2-1 and V is TRBV29-1; D is uncertain. There are 10 residues in the CDR3. The germline gives CDR1 SQVTM, CDR2 ANQGSEA. With 6 bases removed from V and 9 bases from J, the gap between germline ends came to 9 bases. The CDR3 DNA reads as TGCAGCGTGGGTCATGGTGAGCAGTTCTTC. This codes for CSVGHGEQFF.

V is TRBV28 and J is TRBJ1-1; D gene unclear. This CDR3 region has 15 residues. Germline values: CDR1 MDHEN, CDR2 SYDVKM. V dropped 2 bases and J dropped 0 bases, with 10 bases sitting between them. CDR3 nucleotides: TGTGCCAGCAGTTTAGGCATAGCCATGAACACTGAAGCTTTCTTT. This translates into CASSLGIAMNTEAFF.

The V gene is TRBV12-3 or TRBV12-4, the J gene TRBJ1-2; no definite D call. V was pared by 4 bases and J by 4 bases, with 4 bases between. The CDR3 has 11 amino acids. The CDR3 protein is CASSWSYGYTF. CDR3 nucleotide sequence: TGTGCCAGCAGTTGGTCCTATGGCTACACCTTC.

This chain connects TRBV2 to TRBJ2-7; D perhaps matches TRBD2 (6 bases). Germline V gene lookup returns CDR1 SNHLY and CDR2 FYNNEI. V lost 10 bases, J lost 5 bases, and 18 bases lay in between. CDR3 length equals 13 residues. CDR3 sequence: CATTGVERDEQYF. CDR3 DNA: TGTGCCACCACGGGGGTAGAGAGGGACGAGCAGTACTTC.

The chain has TRBV6-6 and TRBJ1-5; 8 bases match TRBD1. The CDR3 has 15 amino acids. Germline lookup yields CDR1 MNHNY and CDR2 SVGAGI (reference sequence). The trim removed 6 bases at V and 3 bases at J, leaving 7 bases unmatched. The CDR3 region has the DNA TGTGCCAGCAGAACGACAGGGGCCTCCAATCAGCCCCAGCATTTT. It is translated as CASRTTGASNQPQHF.

V and J are TRBV18 and TRBJ2-1; the match to TRBD2 covers 9 bases. The CDR3 sequence is 15 residues long. Germline values: CDR1 KGHSH, CDR2 LQKENI. With V trimmed by 1 base and J by 4 bases, 2 bases remained unmatched. The CDR3 bases are TGTGCCAGCTCACCACGGCGGGGGGGATACAATGAGCAGTTCTTC. Translation: CASSPRRGGYNEQFF. The full variable domain, rest sourced from reference TRBV18 and TRBJ2-1, is NAGVMQNPRHLVRRRGQEARLRCSPMKGHSHVYWYRQLPEEGLKFMVYLQKENIIDESGMPKERFSAEFPKEGPSILRIQQVVRGDSAAYFCASSPRRGGYNEQFFGPGTRLTVL.

This clone came up once. The chain is built from TRBV6-1 and TRBJ2-3; D unresolved. CDR3 length equals 13 residues. The V gene lost 0 bases and the J gene lost 9 bases, with 10 bases spanning the gap. Germline V CDR1 and CDR2: MNHNS, SASEGT. The CDR3 protein is CASSEAKETTQYF. Here the CDR3 DNA reads TGTGCCAGCAGTGAAGCTAAGGAAACAACGCAGTATTTT.